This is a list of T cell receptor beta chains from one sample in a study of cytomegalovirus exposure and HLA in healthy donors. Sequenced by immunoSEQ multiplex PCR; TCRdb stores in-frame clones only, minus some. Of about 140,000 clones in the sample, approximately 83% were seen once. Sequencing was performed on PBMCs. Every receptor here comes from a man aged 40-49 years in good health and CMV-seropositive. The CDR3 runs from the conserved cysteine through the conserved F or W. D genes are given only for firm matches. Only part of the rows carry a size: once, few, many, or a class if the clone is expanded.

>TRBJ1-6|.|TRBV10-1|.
TGCGCCAGCAGTGACGACTGGAGCTCCTATAATTCACCCCTCCACTTT
CASSDDWSSYNSPLHF
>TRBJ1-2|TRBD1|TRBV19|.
TGTGCCAGTAGTATTGGGGGGACAGGGAGAGTCTATGGCTACACCTTC
CASSIGGTGRVYGYTF
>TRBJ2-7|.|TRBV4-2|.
TGTGCCAGCAGCCACCTTCATGACCCGACAGGTTCCTACGAGCAGTACTTC
CASSHLHDPTGSYEQYF
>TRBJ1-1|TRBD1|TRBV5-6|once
TGTGCCAGCAGCTGGCCCCAGGGGGCTGGGAACACTGAAGCTTTCTTT
CASSWPQGAGNTEAFF
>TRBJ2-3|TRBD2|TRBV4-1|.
TGCGCCAGCAGCCAAGGGACTAGCGGGGACACAGATACGCAGTATTTT
CASSQGTSGDTDTQYF
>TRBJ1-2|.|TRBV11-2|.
TGTGCCAGCAGCTTTAACAGGGCTGGCTACACCTTC
CASSFNRAGYTF
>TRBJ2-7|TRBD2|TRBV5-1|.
TGCGCCAGCAGCCTCGGGACTAGCGGGGCCTACGAGCAGTACTTC
CASSLGTSGAYEQYF
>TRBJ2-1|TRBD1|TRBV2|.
TGTGCCAGCAGTTTCTCCCGGACAGGGGGTCAGGATGAGCAGTTCTTC
CASSFSRTGGQDEQFF
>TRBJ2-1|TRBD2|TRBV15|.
TGTGCCACCAGCAGCCGACCGGGACTAGCGATATACAATGAGCAGTTCTTC
CATSSRPGLAIYNEQFF
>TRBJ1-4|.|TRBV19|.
TGTGCCAGTATCGGCGGGGAAGTGGAAAAACTGTTTTTT
CASIGGEVEKLFF
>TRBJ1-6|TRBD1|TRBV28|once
TGTGCCAGCAGCCCTCCCCGGGACAGGGGGCTTTCACCCCTCCACTTT
CASSPPRDRGLSPLHF
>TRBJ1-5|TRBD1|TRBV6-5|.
TGTGCCAGCCGGGGACAGGGTGAACAGCCCCAGCATTTT
CASRGQGEQPQHF
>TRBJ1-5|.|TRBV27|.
TGTGCCAGCAGTTTAAGTACAAGTAGCAATCAGCCCCAGCATTTT
CASSLSTSSNQPQHF
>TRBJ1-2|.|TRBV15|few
TGTGCCACCAGCAGAGATAGCGGACTGAGCTACACCTTC
CATSRDSGLSYTF
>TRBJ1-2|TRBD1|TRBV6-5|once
TGTGCCAGCAGACCACAGGGGGCGCAGAACTATGGCTACACCTTC
CASRPQGAQNYGYTF
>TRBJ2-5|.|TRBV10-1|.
TGCGCCAGCAGTGACTCAGGGCTTTCGGAGACCCAGTACTTC
CASSDSGLSETQYF
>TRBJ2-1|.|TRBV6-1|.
TGTGCCAGCAGTGAATTTGCGGGGCAATACAATGAGCAGTTCTTC
CASSEFAGQYNEQFF
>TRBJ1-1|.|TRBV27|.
TGTGCCAGCAGTTACGGCACTGAAGCTTTCTTT
CASSYGTEAFF
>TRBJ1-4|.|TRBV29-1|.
TGCAGCGTTGAAGATAGGCGGGATGAAAAACTGTTTTTT
CSVEDRRDEKLFF
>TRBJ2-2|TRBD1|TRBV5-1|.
TGCGCCAGCAGCTTACGACAGGGCGCTTCTATGGAGCTGTTTTTT
CASSLRQGASMELFF
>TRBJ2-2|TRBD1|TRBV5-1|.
TGCGCCAGCAGCGGGACAGGGGCGAACACCGGGGAGCTGTTTTTT
CASSGTGANTGELFF
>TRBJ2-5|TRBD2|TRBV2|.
TGTGCCAGCAGTGAACCTGGGGCTAGCGGGGAAGGTCAGGAGACCCAGTACTTC
CASSEPGASGEGQETQYF
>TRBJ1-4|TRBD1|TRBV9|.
TGTGCCAGCAGTTTGACAGGGAATTTGGGTAATGAAAAACTGTTTTTT
CASSLTGNLGNEKLFF
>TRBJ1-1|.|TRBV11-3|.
TGTGCCAGCAGGAGGGCTTGGGACACTGAAGCTTTCTTT
CASRRAWDTEAFF
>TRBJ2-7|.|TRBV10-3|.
TGTGCCATCACCTGGTCCGAAAGGGGCAACGAGCAGTACTTC
CAITWSERGNEQYF
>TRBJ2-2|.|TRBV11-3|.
TGTGCCAGCAGCTTGGCTCGCGGATCGAACACCGGGGAGCTGTTTTTT
CASSLARGSNTGELFF
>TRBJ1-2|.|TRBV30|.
TGTGCCTGGAGTGCGACGGGGGGTGGTGGCTACACCTTC
CAWSATGGGGYTF
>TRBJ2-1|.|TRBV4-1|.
TGCGCCAGCAGCCAATACCGGGAGACCACCTACAATGAGCAGTTCTTC
CASSQYRETTYNEQFF
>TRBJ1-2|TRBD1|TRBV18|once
TGTGCCAGCTCCCCGGGACAGGGCATTTACGGCTATGGCTACACCTTC
CASSPGQGIYGYGYTF
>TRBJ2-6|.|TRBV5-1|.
TGCGCCAGCAGCTTCGGCTCTGGGGCCAACGTCCTGACTTTC
CASSFGSGANVLTF
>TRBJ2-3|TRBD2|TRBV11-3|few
TGTGCCAGCAGCCCGGGACTAGGAGACACAGATACGCAGTATTTT
CASSPGLGDTDTQYF
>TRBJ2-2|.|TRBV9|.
TGTGCCAGCAGCGTAGAACTAGCATCCGGGGAGCTGTTTTTT
CASSVELASGELFF
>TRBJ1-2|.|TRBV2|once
TGTGCCAGCAGTGGTCTGTCCCTTCTCTATGGCTACACCTTC
CASSGLSLLYGYTF
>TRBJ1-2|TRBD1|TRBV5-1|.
TGCGCCAGCAGCTTGGAGACGGGACAGGGCCGAGGCTACACCTTC
CASSLETGQGRGYTF
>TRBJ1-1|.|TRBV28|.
TGTGCCAGCAGTTTAAGCCCCGGACAAGGGGAGCGGGTCTTT
CASSLSPGQGERVF
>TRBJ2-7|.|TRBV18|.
TGTGCCAGCTCACCAGGGGGCAGCTACGAGCAGTACTTC
CASSPGGSYEQYF
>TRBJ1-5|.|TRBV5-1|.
TGCGCCAGCAGCTTGGTAGGGGGTAAACAGCCCCAGCATTTT
CASSLVGGKQPQHF
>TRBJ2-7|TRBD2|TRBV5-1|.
TGCGCCAGCAGTACTAGCGGGAATTCCTACGAGCAGTACTTC
CASSTSGNSYEQYF
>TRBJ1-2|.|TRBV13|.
TGTGCCAGCAGCTTAGCCAGGGTAAACTATGGCTACACCTTC
CASSLARVNYGYTF
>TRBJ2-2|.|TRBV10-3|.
TGTGCCATCAGTGACAGGATGGATGCACGCACCGGGGAGCTGTTTTTT
CAISDRMDARTGELFF